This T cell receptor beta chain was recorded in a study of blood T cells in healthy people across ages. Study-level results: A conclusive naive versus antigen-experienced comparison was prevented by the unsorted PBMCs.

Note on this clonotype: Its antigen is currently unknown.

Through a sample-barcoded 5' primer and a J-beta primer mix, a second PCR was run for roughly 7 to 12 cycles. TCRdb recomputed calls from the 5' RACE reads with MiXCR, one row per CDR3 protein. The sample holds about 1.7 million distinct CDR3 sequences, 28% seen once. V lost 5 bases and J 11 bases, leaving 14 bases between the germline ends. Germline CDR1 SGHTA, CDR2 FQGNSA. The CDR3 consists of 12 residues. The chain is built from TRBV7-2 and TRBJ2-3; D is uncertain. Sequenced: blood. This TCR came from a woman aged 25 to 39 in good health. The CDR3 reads CASSLDWALQYF. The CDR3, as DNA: TGTGCCAGCAGCCTCGACTGGGCTTTGCAGTATTTT.